A single sample is the source of the 14 T cell receptor beta chains below, sequenced in a study of blood T cell repertoires in COVID-19. Produced via immunoSEQ multiplex PCR; TCRdb's table is partial and in-frame only. The table shows tens of thousands of clones, with roughly 90% occurring only once. Sample: peripheral blood. The receptor source for this set is a man aged 80 or over with COVID-19, enrolled during active disease.

V and J are TRBV7-8 and TRBJ1-1, with 7 nucleotides matching TRBD1. Germline assignment: CDR1 SGHVS and CDR2 FQNEAQ. The V gene end was trimmed by 0 bases and the J gene end by 10 bases; junction bases not matched to a gene: 5. There are 13 residues in the CDR3. CDR3 in amino acids: CASSLADRDRAFF. For the CDR3, the DNA is TGTGCCAGCAGCTTAGCCGACAGGGATCGAGCTTTCTTT.

This chain links TRBV7-3 with TRBJ1-6; TRBD1 matches 10 bases. The germline gives CDR1 SGHTA, CDR2 FQGTGA. This CDR3 has 15 residues. The junction had 7 bases not matched to a gene; V was cut back by 4 bases and J by 10 bases. CDR3 loop: CASSYTGTGESPLHF. The DNA for the CDR3 is TGTGCCAGCAGCTACACCGGGACAGGGGAATCACCCCTCCACTTT.

This chain uses TRBV12-3 or TRBV12-4 with TRBJ2-1; D is possibly TRBD2 (6 bases). The CDR3 contains 13 residues. V dropped 1 base and J dropped 12 bases, with 13 bases sitting between them. The CDR3 DNA follows: TGTGCCAGCAGTTTAGGACTAGTAGAGGGGCAGTTCTTC. Its protein product is CASSLGLVEGQFF.

This rearrangement joins TRBV4-2 to TRBJ1-1; D ambiguous. Germline loops: CDR1 LGHNA, CDR2 YNFKEQ. The CDR3 totals 15 residues. The V end was cut by 3 bases, the J end by 0 bases, with 11 bases between. This CDR3 reads CASSQAGIMNTEAFF. CDR3 coding DNA: TGTGCCAGCAGCCAGGCGGGGATCATGAACACTGAAGCTTTCTTT.

The chain has TRBV3-1 (or the pseudogene TRBV3-2) and TRBJ1-1; no clear D. The CDR3 is 12 residues long. Trimming cost V 2 bases and J 8 bases, with 9 bases left between them. The germline CDR1 and CDR2 sequences are LGHDT and YNNKEL (reference sequence). CDR3 loop: CASSQRQEEAFF. The CDR3 region has the DNA TGTGCCAGCAGCCAAAGGCAGGAAGAAGCTTTCTTT.

V and J are TRBV9 and TRBJ2-3, with D possibly matching TRBD2 (6 bases). The CDR3 runs to 15 residues. CDR1 and CDR2 (germline): SGDLS, YYNGEE. V lost 2 bases and J lost 1, with 11 bases in between. Here the CDR3 reads CASSVGGYGTDTQYF. The CDR3, as DNA: TGTGCCAGCAGCGTCGGGGGTTACGGCACAGATACGCAGTATTTT.

This sequence joins TRBV20-1 and TRBJ1-1, with TRBD1 identical over 7 bases. The length of the CDR3 is 13 residues. Per the germline V gene, CDR1 is DFQATT and CDR2 is SNEGSKA (reference sequence). Trimming took 3 bases from V and 2 from J; bases not matched to a gene: 3. In DNA form, the CDR3 reads TGCAGTGCTAGTGGACAGGTTAACACTGAAGCTTTCTTT. Translated: CSASGQVNTEAFF.

The chain links TRBV2 to TRBJ2-6, with 9 bases that match TRBD1. The junction had 9 bases not matched to a gene; V was cut back by 7 bases and J by 2 bases. CDR1 SNHLY and CDR2 FYNNEI come from the germline V gene. The CDR3 extends over 17 amino acids. The CDR3 DNA is TGTGCCAGCAACGGAGACAGGGGGACTGCTGGGGCCAACGTCCTGACTTTC. It translates to CASNGDRGTAGANVLTF.

This chain links TRBV6-1 with TRBJ2-7; possible D gene TRBD1, 6 bases. V was shortened by 2 bases and J by 3 bases, with 11 bases between the two germline ends. Germline CDR1 MNHNS, CDR2 SASEGT. This CDR3 is 14 amino acids long. The CDR3 DNA sequence: TGTGCCAGCAGTGAATCGAGGGGGATCTACGAGCAGTACTTC. Protein product: CASSESRGIYEQYF.

The chain joins TRBV10-3 to TRBJ1-1; D remains ambiguous. V lost 4 bases to trimming and J lost 0 bases, with 6 bases between them. This CDR3 region has 13 residues. Germline V lookup: CDR1 ENHRY, CDR2 SYGVKD. The CDR3 DNA is TGTGCCATCAGTGTGGCAGTGAACACTGAAGCTTTCTTT. Translation gives CAISVAVNTEAFF.

The CDR3: CATAEGTGGSTDTQYF. The CDR3 DNA is TGTGCCACCGCTGAGGGGACAGGGGGCAGCACAGATACGCAGTATTTT. The V gene is TRBV15, the J gene TRBJ2-3; 12 positions agree with TRBD1. Germline V lookup: CDR1 LNHNV, CDR2 YYDKDF (reference sequence). This CDR3 is built from 16 residues. V was clipped by 8 bases and J by 0 bases; unmatched bases: 6.

The genes are TRBV19 and TRBJ1-4, with TRBD1 matching over 7 bases. J was trimmed by 7 bases and V by 6 bases; bases with no gene match: 14. This CDR3 is built from 16 residues. Germline-derived CDR1 and CDR2 are LNHDA and SQIVND (reference sequence). The CDR3 region is CASSTLTGAGGEKLFF. CDR3 DNA: TGTGCCAGTAGCACCCTAACAGGGGCGGGCGGTGAAAAACTGTTTTTT.

The chain carries TRBV19 and TRBJ2-2; 8 bases fit TRBD2. Losses at the gene ends were 8 bases for V and 6 bases for J; bases not matched to a gene: 11. Germline loops: CDR1 LNHDA, CDR2 SQIVND (reference sequence). CDR3 length equals 15 residues. CDR3 in amino acids: CASVPPSGGSGELFF. CDR3 DNA: TGTGCCAGTGTCCCTCCGTCGGGGGGGTCCGGGGAGCTGTTTTTT.

J is TRBJ2-3 and V is TRBV9; D is perhaps TRBD1 (6 bases). The CDR3 covers 18 residues. V dropped 0 bases and J dropped 4 bases, with 21 bases sitting between them. Germline CDR1 reads SGDLS; CDR2 reads YYNGEE. The CDR3 coding sequence is TGTGCCAGCAGCGTAGCTACAAGCGTGGAGGACAGACCAGATACGCAGTATTTT. Its translation: CASSVATSVEDRPDTQYF.